The clone carrying this TCR beta chain occurred many times. The antigen is undetermined. This entry belongs to a study of Graves' ophthalmopathy and Graves' hyperthyroidism. V lost 8 bases, J lost 6 bases, and 11 bases stayed unmatched. The V gene's germline CDR1 is LNHDA and CDR2 SQIVND (reference sequence). This CDR3 is 14 amino acids long. Investigators amplified TCR beta CDR3 regions from RNA transcripts. Scientists carried out first-round RT-PCR using HTBI primers and then a second-round multiplex PCR. TCRdb passed the multiplex PCR reads through MiXCR, listing each CDR3 protein once. Of hundreds of thousands of distinct CDR3 sequences listed, over 40% are singletons. Other autoimmune diseases, uncontrolled infections, pregnancy and lactation each led to patient exclusion. Whole-study results and caveats: Prediction of ophthalmopathy progression reached around 70% sensitivity and nearly 75% specificity.

This TCR was sampled from an adult man with Graves' ophthalmopathy. The sequenced sample was peripheral blood. This sequence joins TRBV19 and TRBJ1-1; 8 bases fit TRBD1. CDR3 sequence: CASGTNQQGAEAFF. As DNA, the CDR3 is TGTGCCAGTGGGACAAATCAACAGGGGGCTGAAGCTTTCTTT.